This TCR beta chain stems from a study of blood T cell repertoires in COVID-19. For the study at large: Some COVID-19 samples were acute and others convalescent; all came from the United States, Italy and Spain. In each case, the material was cDNA or gDNA derived from T cells, B-cell-depleted T cells, or PBMCs.

The V gene lost 0 bases and the J gene lost 0 bases, with 10 bases spanning the gap. Germline V CDR1 and CDR2: SGDLS, YYNGEE. The CDR3 loop spans 16 amino acids. The table came from immunoSEQ multiplex PCR; TCRdb's copy has only in-frame clones and leaves some out. The sample includes approximately 190,000 clones, roughly 90% of them seen just once. This clonotype was sampled from a man in his fifties with acute or convalescent COVID-19. The chain uses TRBV9 and TRBJ1-3; D is perhaps TRBD1 (6 bases). The specimen sequenced was peripheral blood. The CDR3 DNA follows: TGTGCCAGCAGCGTAGCCCCGACAGGCTCTGGAAACACCATATATTTT. Protein: CASSVAPTGSGNTIYF.